A selection of T cell receptor beta chains follows, all from one sample in a study of blood T cell repertoires in COVID-19. Assay: immunoSEQ multiplex PCR; the TCRdb copy retains only in-frame clones and omits some. This table has around 310,000 clones, over 85% appearing once. The specimen was PBMCs or T cells enriched from blood (not recorded which). Every receptor here comes from a woman aged 25 to 39 who had recovered from COVID-19. Both conserved end residues are part of each CDR3. The D gene is left open where the match is weak. Not all rows give a size; the values are once, few, many and, for expanded clones, a class.

j_gene | d_gene | abundance | v_gene | CDR3nt | CDR3aa
TRBJ1-4 | . | . | TRBV27 | TGTGCCAGCAGTTGGGCGGGGGTTGGAGAAAAACTGTTTTTT | CASSWAGVGEKLFF
TRBJ2-1 | . | once | TRBV7-2 | TGTGCCAGCAGCTTGGCGACTAATCGCTACAATGAGCAGTTCTTC | CASSLATNRYNEQFF
TRBJ1-2 | TRBD1 | . | TRBV27 | TGTGCCAGCAGTTTAGGGTCAGGGGGGAGCTATGGCTACACCTTC | CASSLGSGGSYGYTF
TRBJ1-1 | . | few | TRBV18 | TGTGCCAGCTCACCAGATTTAACAGGAGCTTTCTTT | CASSPDLTGAFF
TRBJ1-2 | . | . | TRBV9 | TGTGCCAGCGTAGGGAGGGAACACTATGGCTACACCTTC | CASVGREHYGYTF
TRBJ1-2 | . | few | TRBV19 | TGTGCCAGTAGTGGGGGGGCCCCCTTCTATGGCTACACCTTC | CASSGGAPFYGYTF
TRBJ2-2 | TRBD1 | . | TRBV30 | TGTGCCTGGAGTTCTACAGGGGCCGGGGAGCTGTTTTTT | CAWSSTGAGELFF
TRBJ2-5 | TRBD2 | . | TRBV6-5 | TGTGCCAGCAGCTCCCCAGCGGGAGCAGAGACCCAGTACTTC | CASSSPAGAETQYF
TRBJ1-2 | . | few | TRBV10-3 | TGTGCCATCCTGGATACGGGAAGCTATGGCTACACCTTC | CAILDTGSYGYTF
TRBJ2-1 | TRBD2 | . | TRBV28 | TGTGCCAGCAGCCTTCGAAGCGGGGGGAACTCCTACAATGAGCAGTTCTTC | CASSLRSGGNSYNEQFF
TRBJ1-1 | TRBD1 | . | TRBV5-6 | TGTGCCAGCAGCCGCCCGGGACAGGGGGGGGTGGGGGCTTTCTTT | CASSRPGQGGVGAFF
TRBJ2-7 | . | . | TRBV5-1 | TGCGCCAGCAGCTTGAGCGGAAGCTCCTACGAGCAGTACTTC | CASSLSGSSYEQYF
TRBJ1-5 | TRBD1 | . | TRBV18 | TGTGCCAGCTCACCCAGGACAGGCAGCAATCAGCCCCAGCATTTT | CASSPRTGSNQPQHF
TRBJ1-2 | . | . | TRBV6-1 | TGTGCCAGCAGTGAGAGGGGGGGCGCTTATGGCTACACCTTC | CASSERGGAYGYTF
TRBJ1-5 | . | . | TRBV15 | TGTGCCACCAGCAGAGTCAGGGGAGCCCAGCCCCAGCATTTT | CATSRVRGAQPQHF
TRBJ1-1 | . | . | TRBV27 | TGTGCCAGCAGTTGGTACAGGAACACTGAAGCTTTCTTT | CASSWYRNTEAFF
TRBJ1-2 | . | few | TRBV7-2 | TGTGCCAGCAGCCCTGGCCGGGAAACCTATGGCTACACCTTC | CASSPGRETYGYTF
TRBJ2-7 | . | . | TRBV7-9 | TGTGCCAGCAGCTTAGCGTCGGACGAGCAGTACTTC | CASSLASDEQYF
TRBJ2-5 | . | few | TRBV3-1/TRBV3-2 | TGTGCCAGCACCACTATCTCAGGACTTTCTGGGGAGACCCAGTACTTC | CASTTISGLSGETQYF
TRBJ2-7 | TRBD1 | . | TRBV6-5 | TGTGCCAGCAGTTCCCCCGGGACAGGGGAGGGCGAGCAGTACTTC | CASSSPGTGEGEQYF
TRBJ1-1 | . | . | TRBV2 | TGTGCCAGCAGTTCAAATTTACCGGGCGGGACTGAAGCTTTCTTT | CASSSNLPGGTEAFF
TRBJ1-4 | . | . | TRBV11-2 | TGTGCCAGCAGCTCCAGGGTTTCTAATGAAAAACTGTTTTTT | CASSSRVSNEKLFF
TRBJ2-7 | TRBD1 | few | TRBV10-3 | TGTGCCATGCAAGAAGGGGACAGATCCTACGAGCAGTACTTC | CAMQEGDRSYEQYF
TRBJ1-1 | TRBD1 | . | TRBV9 | TGTGCCAGCAGCACCCAGGGGGACACTGAAGCTTTCTTT | CASSTQGDTEAFF
TRBJ1-5 | . | . | TRBV19 | TGTGCCAGTAGTATGTCGGGCCGCAGGGGCAATCAGCCCCAGCATTTT | CASSMSGRRGNQPQHF
TRBJ2-2 | . | once | TRBV28 | TGTGCCAGCAGCACCCGACTAGGCTCCGGGGAGCTGTTTTTT | CASSTRLGSGELFF
TRBJ1-2 | . | once | TRBV6-5 | TGTGCCAGCAGTTACGAACAGAACTATGGCTACACCTTC | CASSYEQNYGYTF
TRBJ2-2 | . | . | TRBV28 | TGTGCCAGCAGTTTAGGCATCGGGGCCGGGGAGCTGTTTTTT | CASSLGIGAGELFF
TRBJ1-4 | . | once | TRBV5-1 | TGCGCCAGCAGCTTGGGGCAGGGGTGGGGAAAACTGTTTTTT | CASSLGQGWGKLFF
TRBJ2-1 | . | . | TRBV4-2 | TGTGCCAGCAGCCAAGATTGGGCGAGCTCCTACAATGAGCAGTTCTTC | CASSQDWASSYNEQFF
TRBJ1-1 | TRBD1 | . | TRBV7-9 | TGTGCCAGCAGCTCACAACCCCGGGACAGGGGGCTGGTGAACACTGAAGCTTTCTTT | CASSSQPRDRGLVNTEAFF